Listed below are T cell receptor beta chains from one sample, sequenced in a study of breast tumors, draining lymph nodes, adjacent tissues. TCRdb re-called the multiplex PCR reads through MiXCR, storing one row per CDR3 protein. The repertoire holds about 270,000 distinct CDR3 sequences, around 31% seen once, with about 1.2% in the top ten. Sequenced input: axillary lymph node tissue. These receptors all stem from a female donor with breast cancer. Some clones in this sample may be carry-over from other donors' samples. CDR3s include the opening cysteine and the closing phenylalanine or tryptophan.

j_call | v_call | cdr3_aa
TRBJ2-3 | TRBV6-1 | CASSDLWGGTQYF
TRBJ2-2 | TRBV7-9 | CASSRLHALGELFF
TRBJ2-7 | TRBV6-6 | CASKGGDEQYF
TRBJ2-2 | TRBV12-3/TRBV12-4 | CASSVLAGGRANTGELFF
TRBJ1-2 | TRBV15 | CATSRERPYGYTF
TRBJ2-7 | TRBV5-6 | CASSPVGDEQYF
TRBJ2-3 | TRBV12-3/TRBV12-4 | CASSLLGGIDTQYF
TRBJ2-5 | TRBV11-2 | CASSRGGSETQYF
TRBJ2-3 | TRBV10-3 | CAISATPTSGRTDTQYF
TRBJ1-1 | TRBV10-2 | CASSTTGASTEAFF
TRBJ2-7 | TRBV11-2 | CASSLDQAQGISYEQYF
TRBJ2-7 | TRBV7-2 | CASSFLLSYEQYF
TRBJ2-6 | TRBV30 | CAWSVYRAGANVLTF
TRBJ2-7 | TRBV12-3/TRBV12-4 | CASSLGGGQGSYEQYF
TRBJ2-7 | TRBV4-2 | CASSQDKGNEQCF
TRBJ1-4 | TRBV18 | CASSPFRTDNEKPFF
TRBJ2-3 | TRBV6-6 | CASSHSLPSGGRTDTQYF
TRBJ2-2 | TRBV27 | CASSLDRGTGELFF
TRBJ2-3 | TRBV7-6 | CASSLGATSGFTDTQYF
TRBJ1-5 | TRBV6-5 | CASKGGGEVQPQHF
TRBJ2-3 | TRBV12-3/TRBV12-4 | CASSPGQGRADTQYF
TRBJ2-7 | TRBV13 | CASSFGGRTYEQYF
TRBJ2-1 | TRBV11-2 | CASSSDGPREFF
TRBJ1-2 | TRBV28 | CASKPTGDYGYTF
TRBJ1-6 | TRBV14 | CASSQRLGTDNSPLHF
TRBJ1-1 | TRBV5-1 | CASSLVGGQSTEAFF
TRBJ2-1 | TRBV6-1 | CASSRLSGYNEQFF
TRBJ2-3 | TRBV24-1 | CATSDSERRGLNTDTQYF
TRBJ1-5 | TRBV20-1 | CSAGTSGQYQHF
TRBJ1-6 | TRBV5-1 | CASGQDSDSPLHF
TRBJ2-1 | TRBV7-9 | CASSLGVAGYNEQFF
TRBJ1-5 | TRBV19 | CASSTPGAGGLSDQPQHF
TRBJ2-3 | TRBV7-2 | CASSGRLAGADTQYF
TRBJ2-4 | TRBV6-9 | CASSEGAGRIQYF
TRBJ2-7 | TRBV13 | CASSFGTSGVSYEQYF
TRBJ1-1 | TRBV3-1 | CASTYSNRNTEAFF
TRBJ1-4 | TRBV20-1 | CSARARNEELLF
TRBJ1-5 | TRBV18 | CASSLRETNQPQHF
TRBJ2-3 | TRBV12-5 | CASGLGQSTDTQYF
TRBJ2-7 | TRBV5-5 | CASSLVFSGGVYEQYF
TRBJ2-1 | TRBV20-1 | CSAREVTEQFF
TRBJ2-7 | TRBV5-1 | CASSLDLAASYEQYF
TRBJ2-1 | TRBV18 | CASSRAAYNEQFF
TRBJ2-1 | TRBV29-1 | CSVNVLAGGREQFF
TRBJ2-7 | TRBV14 | CASSQAGSGSSRQYF
TRBJ1-5 | TRBV20-1 | CSALPTGGNQPQHF
TRBJ2-2 | TRBV12-3/TRBV12-4 | CASSWGQGAPLTGELFF
TRBJ1-6 | TRBV10-2 | CASNRGTNSPLHF
TRBJ1-1 | TRBV29-1 | CSVAGVRTEAFF
TRBJ1-4 | TRBV29-1 | CSVPCGRHFFPEKLFF
TRBJ1-4 | TRBV24-1 | CATRDRDEKLFF
TRBJ2-5 | TRBV7-6 | CASSLNSLTLAGGDETQYF
TRBJ2-1 | TRBV5-6 | CASSFLGLAGTYNEQFF
TRBJ1-1 | TRBV30 | CAWSVARGGEAFF
TRBJ2-4 | TRBV10-3 | CAISEPQGSPKNIQYF
TRBJ2-1 | TRBV6-1 | CASSLFGSVSNEQFF
TRBJ2-1 | TRBV20-1 | CSARGLASSYNEQFF
TRBJ1-1 | TRBV7-3 | CASSPTGGTEAFF
TRBJ1-2 | TRBV4-2 | CASSQDSTDLNYGYTF